This entry concerns a single T cell receptor (beta chain). Its antigen is as yet unknown. Profiling relied on immunoSEQ multiplex PCR, and the TCRdb table lists in-frame clones only, not all of them. The data contain about 99,000 clones, nearly 95% of them singletons. In germline, CDR1 is SGHAT, CDR2 FQNNGV. The CDR3 contains 13 residues. The ends lost 0 bases at V and 8 bases at J; junction bases unmatched: 2. This specimen comes from a study of T cell responses to AZD1222 COVID-19 vaccine. Study-level background: Recipients boosted at about 4 weeks or about 12 weeks are pooled. Notes on the study in general: Nearly half of spike-specific TCRs reportedly target variant regions that are unmutated in the B.1.351 and B.1.1.7 variants. In a largely white British group with more females than males, clonal diversity was possibly underestimated.

V is TRBV11-2 and J is TRBJ1-2, with 8 bases that match TRBD1. The clonotype comes from an adult in good health. Sequencing was performed on peripheral blood, taken on day 0 of AZD1222 vaccination. The CDR3 loop reads CASSLDRGRGYTF. The CDR3 DNA follows: TGTGCCAGCAGCTTAGACAGGGGGCGCGGCTACACCTTC.